This T cell receptor beta chain came from a study of blood T cell repertoires in COVID-19. Study information: T cells, B-cell-depleted T cells, or PBMCs provided the cDNA or gDNA that served as material.

Notes on this clone: The germline gene is not matched at one end of the junction; a read error may be the cause.

Authors' data handling: The authors estimated nucleated cell counts from reference gene primer amplification. The data were produced by immunoSEQ multiplex PCR, yet TCRdb's version contains in-frame clones alone and is incomplete. That table furnishes V, J and clone size, whereas the DNA furnished D and trimming. The sample lists 200,000 or so clones, over 70% occurring once. In terms of age and location, participants ranged from roughly 18 to 100 years and lived in around 22 US areas. Participant-reported clinical history was the basis for cohort assignment. CDR1 is MNHEY and CDR2 is SVGAGI in the germline V gene. CDR3 size: 12 residues.

Sequenced: PBMCs or T cells enriched from blood (not recorded which). The genes are TRBV6-5 and TRBJ2-7, with 7 bases aligning to TRBD1. The TCR sequence derives from a woman aged 30 to 39 who had been exposed to COVID-19. CDR3: CASSREGTAQFF. As DNA, the CDR3 is TGTGCCAGCAGCAGAGAGGGGACAGCCCAATTCTTC.